The T cell receptor beta chain under discussion was sequenced for a study of blood T cell repertoires in COVID-19 (dated by TCRdb to 2020 to 2021). Notes on the research overall: The collaborator samples originated in the United States, Italy and Spain and spanned the acute and convalescent phases of COVID-19. The prospective study material was composed of cDNA or gDNA derived from T cells, B-cell-depleted T cells, or PBMCs. Deeply sampled blood TCRbeta repertoires from subjects exposed to, actively infected with, or recovered from COVID-19 were included in the dataset. The repertoires were released in a freely available public database intended as a resource for research on the immune response to SARS-CoV-2. The samples were drawn from two sources: the first 160 participants of the ongoing ImmuneRACE study, and over 1,000 subjects contributed by 6 global collaborators. Nearly every sample came with metadata listing a de-identified subject ID, COVID-19 status, age in years and sex. Where available, HLA class I and class II types were taken from metadata supplied by the sample provider and were not determined by assay-based typing. Overall study outcomes, separate from this receptor: The quantity of clinical and demographic metadata differed by source and by participant and was supplied without curation.

The germline V gene encodes CDR1 SEHNR and CDR2 FQNEAQ (reference sequence). The CDR3 runs 14 residues from the cysteine to the phenylalanine. CDR3 DNA only is kept here, 42 bases in frame from base 1. V loses 4 bases at its end and J loses 8 bases; junction bases beyond the gene matches: 8. This clone was observed a single time. Its antigen remains unidentified. Base qualities are not recorded, but no much larger clone differs from it by a single base. Collaborating institutions collected whole blood in K2EDTA tubes following their own protocols. For TCRbeta analysis, collaborators shipped samples as frozen whole blood, isolated PBMCs, or DNA extracted from either of those sample types. TCRbeta CDR3 regions were amplified from genomic DNA using the immunoSEQ Assay, a bias-controlled multiplex PCR. In the original analysis: The number of nucleated cells in each sample was estimated by amplification of reference gene primers within the assay. To quantify the absolute abundance of each unique TCRbeta CDR3 rearrangement, sequence reads were collapsed and filtered. For each sample, productive Simpson clonality was calculated by taking the square root of Simpson's diversity index across productive rearrangements. Sourced from immuneACCESS, this table was stored by TCRdb with only in-frame sequences that have V and J called. A share of the clones is absent; for the studies checked, an unresolved V gene accounts for under half, and the remainder has no known explanation. V and J calls and clone size come straight from that table; D and trimming were deduced from the DNA. The sample yields about 170,000 clones; about four fifths were counted once. Roughly 2% of the sample comes from the top ten.

This receptor chain uses TRBV7-9 and TRBJ2-1, with 7 bases in between that match TRBD2. Sample: peripheral blood. The sequence came from a woman of 80 years or more with acute or convalescent COVID-19. The CDR3 reads CASSSGLVPDEQFF. The bases are TGTGCCAGCAGCTCAGGACTAGTCCCTGATGAGCAGTTCTTC.